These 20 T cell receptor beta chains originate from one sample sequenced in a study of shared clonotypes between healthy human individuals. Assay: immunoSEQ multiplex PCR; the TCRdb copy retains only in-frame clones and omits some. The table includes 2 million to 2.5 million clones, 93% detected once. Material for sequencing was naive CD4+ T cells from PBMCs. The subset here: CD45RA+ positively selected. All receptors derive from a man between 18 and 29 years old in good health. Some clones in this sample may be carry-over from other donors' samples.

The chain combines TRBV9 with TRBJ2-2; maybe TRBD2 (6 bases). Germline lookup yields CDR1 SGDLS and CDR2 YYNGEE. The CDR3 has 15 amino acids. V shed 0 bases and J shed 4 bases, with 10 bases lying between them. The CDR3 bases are TGTGCCAGCAGCGTAGCCCAGCGGGTCACCGGGGAGCTGTTTTTT. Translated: CASSVAQRVTGELFF.

The CDR3 here is CASSSTGAGNTIYF. As DNA, the CDR3 is TGTGCCAGCAGTTCCACAGGGGCCGGAAACACCATATATTTT. V is TRBV28 and J is TRBJ1-3; 7 bases align to TRBD1. Germline CDR1 reads MDHEN; CDR2 reads SYDVKM. The CDR3 contains 14 residues. After removal of 4 bases from V and 4 bases from J, the junction contained 4 bases not matched to a gene. Using reference TRBV28 and TRBJ1-3 for the parts outside the CDR3, the full variable domain is DVKVTQSSRYLVKRTGEKVFLECVQDMDHENMFWYRQDPGLGLRLIYFSYDVKMKEKGDIPEGYSVSREKKERFSLILESASTNQTSMYLCASSSTGAGNTIYFGEGSWLTVV.

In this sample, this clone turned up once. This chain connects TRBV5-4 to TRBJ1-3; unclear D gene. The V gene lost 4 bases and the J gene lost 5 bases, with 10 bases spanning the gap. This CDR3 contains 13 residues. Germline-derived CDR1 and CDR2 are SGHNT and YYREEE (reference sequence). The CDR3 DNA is TGTGCCAGCAGCGCGACACCTAGAAACACCATATATTTT. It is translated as CASSATPRNTIYF.

CDR3 sequence reads: CASRQTTNEKLFF. For the CDR3, the DNA is TGTGCCAGCAGACAGACAACTAATGAAAAACTGTTTTTT. The rearrangement links TRBV6-1 to TRBJ1-4; no clear D. CDR1 is MNHNS, CDR2 SASEGT, per germline. CDR3 length equals 13 residues. The V end lost 6 bases, the J end lost 0 bases, and 5 bases lay between the germline ends.

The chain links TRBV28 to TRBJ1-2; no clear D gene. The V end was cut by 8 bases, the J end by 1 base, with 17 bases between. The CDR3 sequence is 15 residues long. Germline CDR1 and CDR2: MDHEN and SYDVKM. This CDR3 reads CASEYADPINYGYTF. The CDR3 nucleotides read TGTGCCAGCGAGTACGCAGATCCAATTAACTATGGCTACACCTTC.

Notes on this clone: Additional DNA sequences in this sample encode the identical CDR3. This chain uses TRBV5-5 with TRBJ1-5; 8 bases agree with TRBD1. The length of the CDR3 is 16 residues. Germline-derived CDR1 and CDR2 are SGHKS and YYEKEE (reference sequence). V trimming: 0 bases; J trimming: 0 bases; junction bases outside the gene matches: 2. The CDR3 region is CASSLGQGYSNQPQHF. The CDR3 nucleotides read TGTGCCAGCAGCTTGGGACAGGGGTATAGCAATCAGCCCCAGCATTTT.

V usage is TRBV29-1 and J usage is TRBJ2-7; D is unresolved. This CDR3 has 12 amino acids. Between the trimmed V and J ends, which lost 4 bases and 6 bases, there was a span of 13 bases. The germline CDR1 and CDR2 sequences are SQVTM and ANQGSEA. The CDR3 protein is CSVGFLEAEQYF. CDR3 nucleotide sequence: TGCAGCGTTGGATTCCTAGAGGCCGAGCAGTACTTC.

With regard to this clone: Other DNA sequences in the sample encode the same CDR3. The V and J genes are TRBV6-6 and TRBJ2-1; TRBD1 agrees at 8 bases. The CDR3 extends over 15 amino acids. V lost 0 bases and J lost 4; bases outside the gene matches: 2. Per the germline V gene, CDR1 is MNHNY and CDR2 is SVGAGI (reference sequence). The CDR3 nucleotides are TGTGCCAGCAGTTACTCGCAGGGGGCTTACAATGAGCAGTTCTTC. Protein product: CASSYSQGAYNEQFF.

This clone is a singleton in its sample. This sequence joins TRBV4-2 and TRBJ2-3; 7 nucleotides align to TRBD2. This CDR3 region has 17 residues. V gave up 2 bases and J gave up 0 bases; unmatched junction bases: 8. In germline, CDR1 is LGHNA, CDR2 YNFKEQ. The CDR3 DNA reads TGTGCCAGCAGCCAACTAGTAAGCGGGGTGAGCACAGATACGCAGTATTTT. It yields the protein CASSQLVSGVSTDTQYF.

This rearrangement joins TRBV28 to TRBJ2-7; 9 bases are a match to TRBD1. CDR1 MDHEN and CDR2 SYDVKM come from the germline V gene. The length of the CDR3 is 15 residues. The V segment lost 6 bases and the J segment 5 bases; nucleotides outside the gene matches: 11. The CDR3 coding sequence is TGTGCCAGCAGGGGACAGGGCCGGATAGTCGACGAGCAGTACTTC. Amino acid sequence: CASRGQGRIVDEQYF.

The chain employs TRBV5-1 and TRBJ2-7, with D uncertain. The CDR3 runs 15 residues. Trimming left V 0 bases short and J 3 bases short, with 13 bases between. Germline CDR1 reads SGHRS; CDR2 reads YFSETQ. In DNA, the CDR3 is TGCGCCAGCAGCTTGGAGGCTAGGTCGCTCTACGAGCAGTACTTC. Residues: CASSLEARSLYEQYF.

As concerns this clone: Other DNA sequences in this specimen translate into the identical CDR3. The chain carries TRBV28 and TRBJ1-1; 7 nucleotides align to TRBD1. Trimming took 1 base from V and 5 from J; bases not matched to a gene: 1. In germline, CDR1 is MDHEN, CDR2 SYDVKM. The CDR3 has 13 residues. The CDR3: CASSLSRGTEAFF. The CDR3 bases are TGTGCCAGCAGTTTATCCAGGGGGACTGAAGCTTTCTTT.

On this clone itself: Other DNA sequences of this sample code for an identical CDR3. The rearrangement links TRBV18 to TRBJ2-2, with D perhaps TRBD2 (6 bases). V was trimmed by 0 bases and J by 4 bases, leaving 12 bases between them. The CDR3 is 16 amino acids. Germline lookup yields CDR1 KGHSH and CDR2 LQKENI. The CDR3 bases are TGTGCCAGCTCACCACCGTCTCAGGGAGGCACCGGGGAGCTGTTTTTT. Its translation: CASSPPSQGGTGELFF.

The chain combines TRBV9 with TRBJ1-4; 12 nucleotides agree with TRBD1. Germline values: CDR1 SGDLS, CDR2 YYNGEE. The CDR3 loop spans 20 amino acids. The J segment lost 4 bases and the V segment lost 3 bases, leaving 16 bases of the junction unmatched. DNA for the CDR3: TGTGCCAGCAGCGCGACCGGGACAGGGGGCCCCCTAAACATTAATGAAAAACTGTTTTTT. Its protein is CASSATGTGGPLNINEKLFF. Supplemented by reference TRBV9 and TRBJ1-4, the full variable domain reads DSGVTQTPKHLITATGQRVTLRCSPRSGDLSVYWYQQSLDQGLQFLIQYYNGEERAKGNILERFSAQQFPDLHSELNLSSLELGDSALYFCASSATGTGGPLNINEKLFFGSGTQLSVL.

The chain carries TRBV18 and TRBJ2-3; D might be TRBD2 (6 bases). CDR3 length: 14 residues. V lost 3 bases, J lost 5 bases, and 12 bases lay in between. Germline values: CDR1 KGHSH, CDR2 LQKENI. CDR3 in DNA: TGTGCCAGCTCACCGAGGAGGGACGGAGATACGCAGTATTTT. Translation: CASSPRRDGDTQYF.

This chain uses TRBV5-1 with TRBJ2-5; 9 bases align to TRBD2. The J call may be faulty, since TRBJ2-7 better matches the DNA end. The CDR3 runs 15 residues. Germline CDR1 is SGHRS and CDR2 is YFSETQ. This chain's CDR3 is CASSFGLAGIYEQYF. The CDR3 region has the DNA TGCGCCAGCAGCTTCGGCCTAGCGGGGATCTACGAGCAGTACTTC.

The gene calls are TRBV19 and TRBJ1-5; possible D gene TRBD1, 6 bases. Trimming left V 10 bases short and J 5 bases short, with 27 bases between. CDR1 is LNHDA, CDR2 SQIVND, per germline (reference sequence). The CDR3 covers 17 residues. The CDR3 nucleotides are TGTGCCACCGTTTCTTTTATGGGAGGGGGGTCCGATCAGCCCCAGCATTTT. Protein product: CATVSFMGGGSDQPQHF.

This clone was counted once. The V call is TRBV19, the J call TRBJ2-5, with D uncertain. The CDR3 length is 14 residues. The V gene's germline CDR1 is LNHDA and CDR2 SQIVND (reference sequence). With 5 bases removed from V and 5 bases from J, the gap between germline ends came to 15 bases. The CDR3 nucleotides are TGTGCCAGTAGTTCGGCAGGTAGCATGGAGACCCAGTACTTC. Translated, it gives CASSSAGSMETQYF.

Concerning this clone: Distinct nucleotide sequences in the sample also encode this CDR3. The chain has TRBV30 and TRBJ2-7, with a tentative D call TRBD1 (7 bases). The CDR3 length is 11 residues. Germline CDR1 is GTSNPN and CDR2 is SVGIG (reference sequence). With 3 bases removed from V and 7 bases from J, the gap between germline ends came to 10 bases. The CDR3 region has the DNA TGTGCCTGGAGGCAGGGGGGTGAGCAGTACTTC. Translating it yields CAWRQGGEQYF.

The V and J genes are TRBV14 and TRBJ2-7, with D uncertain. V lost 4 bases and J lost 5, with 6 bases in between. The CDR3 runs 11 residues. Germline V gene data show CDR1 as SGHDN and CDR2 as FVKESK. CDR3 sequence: CASSPDNEQYF. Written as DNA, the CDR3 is TGTGCCAGCAGCCCCGATAACGAGCAGTACTTC.